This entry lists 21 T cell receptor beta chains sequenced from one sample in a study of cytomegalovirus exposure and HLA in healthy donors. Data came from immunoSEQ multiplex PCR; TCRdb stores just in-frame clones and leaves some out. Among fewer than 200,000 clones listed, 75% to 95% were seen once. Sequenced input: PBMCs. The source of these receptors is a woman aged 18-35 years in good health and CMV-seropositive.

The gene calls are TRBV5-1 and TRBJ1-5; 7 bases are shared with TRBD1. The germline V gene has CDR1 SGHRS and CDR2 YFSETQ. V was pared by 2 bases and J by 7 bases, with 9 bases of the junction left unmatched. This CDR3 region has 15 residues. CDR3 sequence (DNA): TGCGCCAGCAGCTTCGGAGACAGGGCCGGCCAGCCCCAGCATTTT. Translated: CASSFGDRAGQPQHF.

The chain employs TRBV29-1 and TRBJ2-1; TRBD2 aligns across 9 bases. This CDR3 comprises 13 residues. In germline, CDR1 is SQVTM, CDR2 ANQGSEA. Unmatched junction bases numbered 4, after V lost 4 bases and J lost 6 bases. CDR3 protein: CSVATSGINEQFF. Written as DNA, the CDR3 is TGCAGCGTTGCGACTAGCGGTATCAATGAGCAGTTCTTC.

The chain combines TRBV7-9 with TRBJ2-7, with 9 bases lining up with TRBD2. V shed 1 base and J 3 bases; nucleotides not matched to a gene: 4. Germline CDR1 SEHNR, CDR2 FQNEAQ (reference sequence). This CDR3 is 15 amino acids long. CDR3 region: CASSLGLAEVYEQYF. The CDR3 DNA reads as TGTGCCAGCAGCTTAGGACTAGCGGAGGTCTACGAGCAGTACTTC.

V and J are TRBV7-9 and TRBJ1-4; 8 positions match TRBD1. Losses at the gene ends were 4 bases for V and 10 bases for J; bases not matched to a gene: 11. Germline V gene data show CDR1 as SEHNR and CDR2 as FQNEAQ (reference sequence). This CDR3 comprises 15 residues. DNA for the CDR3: TGTGCCAGCAGCTCAACAGGACAGGGTGGTGGAAAACTGTTTTTT. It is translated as CASSSTGQGGGKLFF.

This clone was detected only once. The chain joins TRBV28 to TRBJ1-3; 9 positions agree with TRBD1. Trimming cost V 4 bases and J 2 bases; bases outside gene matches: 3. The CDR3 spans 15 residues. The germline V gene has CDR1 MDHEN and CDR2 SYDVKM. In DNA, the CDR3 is TGTGCCAGCAGTTCATACAGGGGGCCTGGAAACACCATATATTTT. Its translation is CASSSYRGPGNTIYF.

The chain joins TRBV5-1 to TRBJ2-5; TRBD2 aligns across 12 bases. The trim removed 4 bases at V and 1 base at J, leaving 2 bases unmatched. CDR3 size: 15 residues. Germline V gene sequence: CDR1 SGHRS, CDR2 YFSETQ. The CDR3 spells CASSRTSGAQETQYF. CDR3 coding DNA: TGCGCCAGCAGCAGGACTAGCGGGGCCCAAGAGACCCAGTACTTC.

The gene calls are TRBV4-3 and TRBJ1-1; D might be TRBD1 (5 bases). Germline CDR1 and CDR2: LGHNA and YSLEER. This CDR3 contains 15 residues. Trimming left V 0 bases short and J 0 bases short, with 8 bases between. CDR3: CASSQEGLVNTEAFF. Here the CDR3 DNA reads TGCGCCAGCAGCCAAGAGGGACTCGTGAACACTGAAGCTTTCTTT.

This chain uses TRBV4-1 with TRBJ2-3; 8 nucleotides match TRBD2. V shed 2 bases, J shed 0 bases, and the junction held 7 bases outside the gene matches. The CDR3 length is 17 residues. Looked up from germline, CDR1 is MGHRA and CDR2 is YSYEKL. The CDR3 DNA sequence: TGCGCCAGCAGCCAACCACGTCGGGGGGGAAGCACAGATACGCAGTATTTT. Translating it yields CASSQPRRGGSTDTQYF.

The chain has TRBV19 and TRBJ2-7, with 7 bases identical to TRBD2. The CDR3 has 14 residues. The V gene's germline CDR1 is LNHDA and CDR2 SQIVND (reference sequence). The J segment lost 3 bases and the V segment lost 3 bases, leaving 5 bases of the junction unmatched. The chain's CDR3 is CASSMEAGVYEQYF. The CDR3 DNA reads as TGTGCCAGTAGTATGGAGGCGGGGGTCTACGAGCAGTACTTC.

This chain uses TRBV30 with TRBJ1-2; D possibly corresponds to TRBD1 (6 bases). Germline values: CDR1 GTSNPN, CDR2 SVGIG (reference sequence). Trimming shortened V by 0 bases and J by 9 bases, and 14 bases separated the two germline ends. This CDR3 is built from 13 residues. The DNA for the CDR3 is TGTGCCTGGAGTGTAATGACAGGAAGAAGCTACACCTTC. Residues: CAWSVMTGRSYTF.

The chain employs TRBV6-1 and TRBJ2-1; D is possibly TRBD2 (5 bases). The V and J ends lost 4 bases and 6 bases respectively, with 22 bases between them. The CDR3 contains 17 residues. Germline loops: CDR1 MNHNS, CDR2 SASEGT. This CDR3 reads CASSGSRSRLASNEQFF. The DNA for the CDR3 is TGTGCCAGCAGTGGCTCCAGGAGCCGGCTAGCTTCCAATGAGCAGTTCTTC.

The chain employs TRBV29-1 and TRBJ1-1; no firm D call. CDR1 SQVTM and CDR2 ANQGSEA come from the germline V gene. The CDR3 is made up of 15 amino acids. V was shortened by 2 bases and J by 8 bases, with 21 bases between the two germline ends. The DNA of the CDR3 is TGCAGCGTTGAAAGGTTCCGGGTGAGTGGTGGGGAAGCTTTCTTT. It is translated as CSVERFRVSGGEAFF.

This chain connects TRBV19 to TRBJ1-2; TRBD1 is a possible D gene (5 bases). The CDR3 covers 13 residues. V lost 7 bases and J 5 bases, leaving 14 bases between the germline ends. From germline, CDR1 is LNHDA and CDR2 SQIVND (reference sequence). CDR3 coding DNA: TGTGCCAGTACGCCGGGGGTAGGGTATGGCTACACCTTC. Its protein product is CASTPGVGYGYTF. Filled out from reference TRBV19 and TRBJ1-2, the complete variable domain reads DGGITQSPKYLFRKEGQNVTLSCEQNLNHDAMYWYRQDPGQGLRLIYYSQIVNDFQKGDIAEGYSVSREKKESFPLTVTSAQKNPTAFYLCASTPGVGYGYTFGSGTRLTVV.

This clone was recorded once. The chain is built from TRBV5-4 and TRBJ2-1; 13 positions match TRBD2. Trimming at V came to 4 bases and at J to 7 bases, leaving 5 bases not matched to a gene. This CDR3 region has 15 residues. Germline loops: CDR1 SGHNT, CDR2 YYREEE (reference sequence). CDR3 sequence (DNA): TGTGCCAGCAGCAAAGGACTAGCGGGGGTAAATGAGCAGTTCTTC. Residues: CASSKGLAGVNEQFF. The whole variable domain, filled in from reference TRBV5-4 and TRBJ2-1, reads ETGVTQSPTHLIKTRGQQVTLRCSSQSGHNTVSWYQQALGQGPQFIFQYYREEENGRGNFPPRFSGLQFPNYSSELNVNALELDDSALYLCASSKGLAGVNEQFFGPGTRLTVL.

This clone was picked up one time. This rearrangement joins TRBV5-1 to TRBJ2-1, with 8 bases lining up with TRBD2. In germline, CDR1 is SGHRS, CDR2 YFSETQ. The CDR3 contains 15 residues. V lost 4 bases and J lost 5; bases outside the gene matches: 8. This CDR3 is CASSGRGAMNNEQFF. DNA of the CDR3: TGCGCCAGCAGCGGGCGGGGGGCAATGAACAATGAGCAGTTCTTC.

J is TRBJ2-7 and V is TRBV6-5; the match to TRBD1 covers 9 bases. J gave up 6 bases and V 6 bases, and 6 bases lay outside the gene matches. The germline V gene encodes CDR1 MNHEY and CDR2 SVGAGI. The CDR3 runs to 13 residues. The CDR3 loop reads CASSLGTGFEQYF. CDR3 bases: TGTGCCAGCAGCCTCGGGACAGGGTTCGAGCAGTACTTC.

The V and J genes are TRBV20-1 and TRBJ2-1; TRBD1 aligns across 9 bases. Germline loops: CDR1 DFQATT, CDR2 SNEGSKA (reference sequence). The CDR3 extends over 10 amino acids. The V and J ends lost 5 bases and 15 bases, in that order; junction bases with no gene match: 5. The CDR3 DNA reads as TGCAGTGCTTGGGACAGGGCAGCGTTCTTC. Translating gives CSAWDRAAFF.

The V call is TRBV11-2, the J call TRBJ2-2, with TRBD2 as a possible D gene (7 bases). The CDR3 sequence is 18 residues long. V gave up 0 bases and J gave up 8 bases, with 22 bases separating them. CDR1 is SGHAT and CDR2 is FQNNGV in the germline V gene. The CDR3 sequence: CASSLDLTIGGPAGELFF. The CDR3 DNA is TGTGCCAGCAGCTTAGATCTAACGATCGGGGGGCCGGCGGGGGAGCTGTTTTTT.

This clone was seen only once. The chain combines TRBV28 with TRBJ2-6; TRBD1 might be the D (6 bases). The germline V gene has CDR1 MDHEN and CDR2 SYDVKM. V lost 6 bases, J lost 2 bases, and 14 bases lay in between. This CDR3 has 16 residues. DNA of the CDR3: TGTGCCAGCAGGTGGGCCAACAGGGCTGGGGCCAACGTCCTGACTTTC. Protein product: CASRWANRAGANVLTF.

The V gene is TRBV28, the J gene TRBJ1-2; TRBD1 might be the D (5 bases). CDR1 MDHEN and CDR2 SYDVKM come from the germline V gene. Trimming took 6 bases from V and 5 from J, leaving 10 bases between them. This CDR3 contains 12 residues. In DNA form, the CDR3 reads TGTGCCAGCAGCGGGGGGACTTATGGCTACACCTTC. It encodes CASSGGTYGYTF.

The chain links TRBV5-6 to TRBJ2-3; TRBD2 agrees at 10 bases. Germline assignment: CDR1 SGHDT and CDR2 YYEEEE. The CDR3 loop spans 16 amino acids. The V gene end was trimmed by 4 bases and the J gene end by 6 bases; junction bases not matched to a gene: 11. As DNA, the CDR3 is TGTGCCAGCAGCCCATTTTTAGCGGGGGGCGAGGATACGCAGTATTTT. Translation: CASSPFLAGGEDTQYF.